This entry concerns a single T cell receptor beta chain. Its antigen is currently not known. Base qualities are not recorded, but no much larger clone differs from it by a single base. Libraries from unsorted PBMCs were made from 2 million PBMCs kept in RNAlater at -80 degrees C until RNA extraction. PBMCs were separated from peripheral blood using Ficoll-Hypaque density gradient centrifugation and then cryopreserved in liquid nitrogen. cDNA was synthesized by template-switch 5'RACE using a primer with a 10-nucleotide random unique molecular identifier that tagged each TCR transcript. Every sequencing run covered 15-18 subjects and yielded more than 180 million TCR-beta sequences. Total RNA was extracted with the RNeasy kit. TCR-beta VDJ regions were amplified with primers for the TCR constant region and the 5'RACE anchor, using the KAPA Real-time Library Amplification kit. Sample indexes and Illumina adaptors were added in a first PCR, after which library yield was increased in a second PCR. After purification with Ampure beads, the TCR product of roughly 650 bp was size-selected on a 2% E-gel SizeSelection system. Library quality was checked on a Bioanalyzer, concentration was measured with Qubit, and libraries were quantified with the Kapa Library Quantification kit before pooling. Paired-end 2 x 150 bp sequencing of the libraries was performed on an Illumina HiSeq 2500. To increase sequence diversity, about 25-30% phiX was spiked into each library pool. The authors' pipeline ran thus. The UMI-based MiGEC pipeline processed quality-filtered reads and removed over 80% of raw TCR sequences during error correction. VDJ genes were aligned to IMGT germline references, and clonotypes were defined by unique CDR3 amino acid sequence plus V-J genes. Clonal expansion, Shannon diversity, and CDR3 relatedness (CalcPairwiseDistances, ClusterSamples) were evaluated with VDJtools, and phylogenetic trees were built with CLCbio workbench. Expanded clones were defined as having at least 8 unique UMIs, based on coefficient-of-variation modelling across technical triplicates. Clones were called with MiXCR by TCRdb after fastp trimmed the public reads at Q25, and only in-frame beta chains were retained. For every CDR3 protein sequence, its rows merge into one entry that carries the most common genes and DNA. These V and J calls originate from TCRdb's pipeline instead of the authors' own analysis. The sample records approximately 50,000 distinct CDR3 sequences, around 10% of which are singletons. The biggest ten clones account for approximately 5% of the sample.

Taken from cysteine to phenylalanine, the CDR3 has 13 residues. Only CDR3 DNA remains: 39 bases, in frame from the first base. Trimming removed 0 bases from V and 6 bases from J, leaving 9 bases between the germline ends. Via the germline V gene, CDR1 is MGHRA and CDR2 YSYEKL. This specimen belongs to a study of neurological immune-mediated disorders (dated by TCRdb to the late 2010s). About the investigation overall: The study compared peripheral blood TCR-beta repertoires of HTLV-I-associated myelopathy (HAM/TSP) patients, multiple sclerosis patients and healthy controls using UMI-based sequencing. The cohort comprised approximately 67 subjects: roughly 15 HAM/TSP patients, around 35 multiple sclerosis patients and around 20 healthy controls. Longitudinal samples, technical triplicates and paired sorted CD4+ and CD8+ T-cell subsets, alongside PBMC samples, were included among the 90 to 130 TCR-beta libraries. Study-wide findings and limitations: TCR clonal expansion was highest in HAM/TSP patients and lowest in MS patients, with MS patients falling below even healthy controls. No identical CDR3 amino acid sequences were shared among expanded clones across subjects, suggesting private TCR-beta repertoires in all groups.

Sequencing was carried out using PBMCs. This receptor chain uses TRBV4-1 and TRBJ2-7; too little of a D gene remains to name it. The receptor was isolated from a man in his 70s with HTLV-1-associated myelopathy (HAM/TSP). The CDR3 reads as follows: CASSQDFRSEQYF. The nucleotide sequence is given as TGCGCCAGCAGCCAAGATTTTCGTTCCGAGCAGTACTTC.